A selection of T cell receptor beta chains follows, all from one sample in a study of blood T cell repertoires in COVID-19. The data were produced by immunoSEQ multiplex PCR, yet TCRdb's version contains in-frame clones alone and is incomplete. There are around 57,000 clones in the sample; 65% to 85% occur only once, and less than 7% lies in the top ten. Sequencing used peripheral blood. The receptors were gathered from a woman in her 70s with acute or convalescent COVID-19. CDR3s include the opening cysteine and the closing phenylalanine or tryptophan. A clone size is listed for some rows: how often the clone was seen (once, few, many), or a class if it is expanded.

>TRBV6-6|TRBJ1-6|.
CASSYSMGQGNSPLHF
>TRBV2|TRBJ2-3|.
CASSEALSGGTDTQYF
>TRBV3-1/TRBV3-2|TRBJ2-1|.
CASSQDSEGQAYNEQFF
>TRBV7-2|TRBJ2-7|.
CASSLSGTGGYEQYF
>TRBV6-5|TRBJ2-5|.
CASRADRGRETQYF
>TRBV5-1|TRBJ2-2|.
CASSLDLGPGTGELFF
>TRBV19|TRBJ1-5|.
CASSISPSTAGGYQPQHF
>TRBV24-1|TRBJ2-3|.
CATSASGGGKGDTQYF
>TRBV27|TRBJ1-2|.
CASSPLITRGDSNYGYTF
>TRBV4-1|TRBJ2-5|.
CASSQGPSTGGKETQYF
>TRBV19|TRBJ1-1|.
CASSIASPRGEAFF
>TRBV3-1/TRBV3-2|TRBJ2-7|.
CASSQDYVAGEQYF
>TRBV7-2|TRBJ1-2|.
CASSLGQGGFGGYTF
>TRBV6-6|TRBJ1-1|.
CASSYRSAGTEAFF
>TRBV7-3|TRBJ2-3|.
CASSSHPRGGTSTDTQYF
>TRBV18|TRBJ1-2|.
CASSPDRGLGYTF
>TRBV9|TRBJ1-2|few
CASSPLGQYYGYTF
>TRBV7-2|TRBJ1-1|.
CASSLTFGTEAFF
>TRBV7-8|TRBJ1-1|.
CASSWNRGNTEAFF
>TRBV19|TRBJ1-4|.
CASKTDPSNEKLFF
>TRBV6-2/TRBV6-3|TRBJ1-5|.
CASSPTAVYSNQPQHF
>TRBV6-6|TRBJ1-2|.
CASSYSRSNYGYTF
>TRBV5-1|TRBJ2-3|.
CASSFARDWDTQYF
>TRBV10-1|TRBJ2-5|.
CASSESGSGGETQYF
>TRBV6-5|TRBJ2-3|.
CASSHRGGTDTQYF
>TRBV11-3|TRBJ2-1|few
CASSLDPAAGVLNEQFF
>TRBV6-6|TRBJ2-7|.
CASSLPRGVSYEQYF
>TRBV5-6|TRBJ2-7|.
CASSLRAGEVYEQYF
>TRBV13|TRBJ2-1|.
CASSLGRRGSSYNEQFF